Shown below are 32 T cell receptor beta chains from a single sample sequenced in a study of cytomegalovirus exposure and HLA in healthy donors. Here immunoSEQ multiplex PCR was the method, and the copy in TCRdb shows in-frame clones only, minus some. The profile covers 120,000 to 150,000 clones, with approximately 88% appearing a single time and 4.5% to 5.5% taken by the ten largest. Input material: PBMCs. These receptors came from a man between 18 and 29 years old in good health and CMV-seropositive.

The V and J genes are TRBV30 and TRBJ2-1; D remains ambiguous. Trimming took 2 bases from V and 1 from J, leaving 3 bases between them. The germline V gene has CDR1 GTSNPN and CDR2 SVGIG (reference sequence). CDR3 length: 12 amino acids. This CDR3 reads CAWSLSYNEQFF. The CDR3 bases are TGTGCCTGGAGTCTTTCCTACAATGAGCAGTTCTTC.

The rearrangement joins TRBV11-2 to TRBJ1-2; 7 bases align to TRBD1. CDR1 SGHAT and CDR2 FQNNGV come from the germline V gene. The length of the CDR3 is 16 residues. After removal of 5 bases from V and 1 base from J, the junction contained 10 bases not matched to a gene. In DNA, the CDR3 is TGTGCCAGCAGCCCCGGAGGGACAGCCTTTAACTATGGCTACACCTTC. As protein: CASSPGGTAFNYGYTF.

CDR3 sequence: CASRKGASGNTIYF. CDR3 in DNA: TGTGCCAGCAGGAAGGGGGCCTCTGGAAACACCATATATTTT. The chain links TRBV9 to TRBJ1-3; 7 bases match TRBD1. V dropped 5 bases and J dropped 0; count of bases not matched to a gene: 2. The germline gives CDR1 SGDLS, CDR2 YYNGEE. The CDR3 is made up of 14 amino acids.

The chain is built from TRBV29-1 and TRBJ2-7; D is ambiguous. CDR3 length equals 15 residues. The V and J ends lost 4 bases and 2 bases respectively, with 18 bases between them. CDR1 SQVTM and CDR2 ANQGSEA come from the germline V gene. The CDR3 spells CSVGPRLTRPYEQYF. The CDR3, as DNA: TGCAGCGTTGGCCCCAGGCTAACCCGCCCCTACGAGCAGTACTTC.

This clone was observed a single time. The rearrangement joins TRBV5-4 to TRBJ2-1; D unclear. The ends were cut back, 2 bases at V and 4 bases at J, with 10 bases in the middle. Germline V gene sequence: CDR1 SGHNT, CDR2 YYREEE (reference sequence). The CDR3 covers 14 residues. This CDR3 reads CASSLRLDYNEQFF. CDR3 bases: TGTGCCAGCAGCTTAAGGCTAGATTACAATGAGCAGTTCTTC.

This clone was recorded only once. The CDR3 here is CASSQVVGADTQYF. The DNA of the CDR3 is TGTGCCAGCAGCCAAGTAGTCGGGGCAGATACGCAGTATTTT. This chain joins TRBV14 and TRBJ2-3; maybe TRBD2 (5 bases). This CDR3 has 14 residues. In germline, CDR1 is SGHDN, CDR2 FVKESK. The ends were cut back, 1 base at V and 4 bases at J, with 9 bases in the middle.

The chain couples TRBV30 to TRBJ1-3; D might be TRBD1 (6 bases). This CDR3 contains 14 residues. Looked up from germline, CDR1 is GTSNPN and CDR2 is SVGIG (reference sequence). Trimming removed 5 bases from V and 0 bases from J, with 11 bases in between. Here the CDR3 DNA reads TGTGCCTGGGAACAGGGCTTCTCTGGAAACACCATATATTTT. Translating gives CAWEQGFSGNTIYF.

The V and J genes are TRBV11-2 and TRBJ1-2, with TRBD1 matching 8 bases. CDR3 length equals 11 residues. CDR1 and CDR2 (germline): SGHAT, FQNNGV. The V gene end was trimmed by 10 bases and the J gene end by 6 bases; junction bases not matched to a gene: 4. The DNA for the CDR3 is TGTGCCACCCAGGGGGCGAATGGCTACACCTTC. Protein product: CATQGANGYTF.

This chain links TRBV15 with TRBJ2-6; no definite D call. Germline V gene sequence: CDR1 LNHNV, CDR2 YYDKDF (reference sequence). V dropped 3 bases and J dropped 0 bases, with 6 bases sitting between them. This CDR3 has 15 amino acids. CDR3 protein: CATSRTNSGANVLTF. In DNA form, the CDR3 reads TGTGCCACCAGCAGGACAAACTCTGGGGCCAACGTCCTGACTTTC.

The chain uses TRBV30 and TRBJ2-7; tentatively, D is TRBD1 (6 bases). V shed 7 bases and J shed 4 bases, with 14 bases lying between them. Germline V lookup: CDR1 GTSNPN, CDR2 SVGIG (reference sequence). The CDR3 sequence is 12 residues long. CDR3 protein: CALTGTFYEQYF. The CDR3 coding sequence is TGTGCCTTAACCGGGACATTTTACGAGCAGTACTTC.

The chain carries TRBV7-2 and TRBJ2-5; D is possibly TRBD2 (6 bases). This CDR3 contains 12 residues. Germline lookup yields CDR1 SGHTA and CDR2 FQGNSA. V lost 4 bases and J 4 bases, leaving 7 bases between the germline ends. The CDR3 loop is CASSWRGETQYF. The CDR3 bases are TGTGCCAGCAGCTGGCGGGGAGAGACCCAGTACTTC.

The V call is TRBV11-3, the J call TRBJ2-2; D might be TRBD1 (5 bases). The germline V gene has CDR1 SGHNT and CDR2 YENEEA. This CDR3 spans 18 amino acids. V lost 1 base, J lost 2 bases, and 17 bases lay in between. CDR3 residues: CASSLGPGQRINTGELFF. DNA of the CDR3: TGTGCCAGCAGCTTAGGTCCAGGACAACGAATTAACACCGGGGAGCTGTTTTTT.

This clone has more than one count but fewer than ten. J is TRBJ1-1 and V is TRBV7-9; D may be TRBD1 (5 bases). CDR1 is SEHNR and CDR2 is FQNEAQ in the germline V gene (reference sequence). CDR3 length equals 12 residues. V shed 2 bases and J shed 7 bases, with 8 bases lying between them. CDR3 coding DNA: TGTGCCAGCAGCTTACGACAGCGTGAAGCTTTCTTT. Protein sequence: CASSLRQREAFF.

The chain has TRBV6-1 and TRBJ1-6, with TRBD1 as a possible D gene (5 bases). This CDR3 is 14 amino acids long. Germline-derived CDR1 and CDR2 are MNHNS and SASEGT. With 6 bases removed from V and 12 bases from J, the gap between germline ends came to 18 bases. The DNA of the CDR3 is TGTGCCAGCAGCCCTGACCAACCCGGGGGACCCCTCCACTTT. Translating gives CASSPDQPGGPLHF.

The V call is TRBV7-7, the J call TRBJ1-1, with D hard to call. The CDR3 is made up of 13 amino acids. Germline loops: CDR1 SSHAT, CDR2 FNYEAQ (reference sequence). V dropped 5 bases and J dropped 0 bases, with 7 bases sitting between them. This chain's CDR3 is CASSPNLNTEAFF. The CDR3 region has the DNA TGTGCCAGCAGCCCTAATTTGAACACTGAAGCTTTCTTT.

This chain uses TRBV27 with TRBJ1-2; a weak D match, TRBD1 (5 bases). CDR3 size: 14 residues. CDR1 and CDR2 from the germline V gene are MNHEY and SMNVEV (reference sequence). With 2 bases removed from V and 10 bases from J, the gap between germline ends came to 17 bases. CDR3 nucleotides: TGTGCCAGCAGTTTAATATTGACAGATCGGAACTACACCTTC. This gives the protein CASSLILTDRNYTF.

The chain carries TRBV6-1 and TRBJ1-2, with 10 bases that match TRBD1. CDR3 size: 14 residues. Looked up from germline, CDR1 is MNHNS and CDR2 is SASEGT. After removal of 3 bases from V and 8 bases from J, the junction contained 6 bases not matched to a gene. The CDR3 coding sequence is TGTGCCAGCAGTGAGTTGGACAGGGGGACCGGCTACACCTTC. It encodes CASSELDRGTGYTF.

The chain has TRBV6-1 and TRBJ2-1; 9 bases map to TRBD1. The CDR3 covers 15 residues. The trim removed 6 bases at V and 7 bases at J, leaving 10 bases unmatched. Germline-derived CDR1 and CDR2 are MNHNS and SASEGT. CDR3 sequence (DNA): TGTGCCAGCAGCCCTGGACAGGGGACGTTTAATGAGCAGTTCTTC. This encodes CASSPGQGTFNEQFF.

The chain combines TRBV19 with TRBJ1-1; D possibly corresponds to TRBD1 (5 bases). Germline values: CDR1 LNHDA, CDR2 SQIVND (reference sequence). The ends were cut back, 3 bases at V and 0 bases at J, with 11 bases in the middle. The CDR3 is 15 amino acids. The CDR3 loop reads CASSIFGGMNTEAFF. CDR3 nucleotides: TGTGCCAGTAGTATCTTCGGGGGAATGAACACTGAAGCTTTCTTT.

V gene TRBV6-6 combines with J gene TRBJ2-1, with TRBD1 matching over 10 bases. The CDR3 length is 13 residues. V lost 5 bases to trimming and J lost 15 bases; unmatched junction nucleotides: 10. Per germline, CDR1 MNHNY and CDR2 SVGAGI (reference sequence). CDR3 nucleotide sequence: TGTGCCAGCAGTCGGGACGGGACAGGGGCTCTGTTCTTC. Amino acids: CASSRDGTGALFF.

The genes are TRBV5-4 and TRBJ2-3, with TRBD2 matching 9 bases. The germline gives CDR1 SGHNT, CDR2 YYREEE (reference sequence). The CDR3 is 15 amino acids. The ends lost 4 bases at V and 2 bases at J; junction bases unmatched: 5. The CDR3 nucleotides are TGTGCCAGCAGCATGACTAGCGGAGTCACAGATACGCAGTATTTT. It specifies CASSMTSGVTDTQYF.

The sample holds a few counts of this clone. This chain links TRBV7-2 with TRBJ2-1; 9 positions match TRBD2. V lost 3 bases and J lost 9; bases outside the gene matches: 3. The CDR3 is 13 amino acids. Germline values: CDR1 SGHTA, CDR2 FQGNSA. The CDR3 coding sequence is TGTGCCAGCAGCTTCGGACTAGCGTTTGAGCAGTTCTTC. It translates to CASSFGLAFEQFF.

The J gene is TRBJ1-2, the V gene TRBV7-2; D is undetermined. CDR3 length equals 12 residues. The V and J ends lost 2 bases and 4 bases respectively, with 5 bases between them. Germline CDR1 reads SGHTA; CDR2 reads FQGNSA. As DNA, the CDR3 is TGTGCCAGCAGCTTATTCGGCTATGGCTACACCTTC. Translation: CASSLFGYGYTF.

This clone was detected once. The chain joins TRBV28 to TRBJ1-5; D is unclear. The CDR3 spans 11 residues. The germline gives CDR1 MDHEN, CDR2 SYDVKM. V shed 4 bases and J shed 5 bases, with 3 bases lying between them. Here the CDR3 reads CASSSYQPQHF. The CDR3, as DNA: TGTGCCAGCAGTTCTTATCAGCCCCAGCATTTT. The whole variable domain, filled in from reference TRBV28 and TRBJ1-5, reads DVKVTQSSRYLVKRTGEKVFLECVQDMDHENMFWYRQDPGLGLRLIYFSYDVKMKEKGDIPEGYSVSREKKERFSLILESASTNQTSMYLCASSSYQPQHFGDGTRLSIL.

The V gene is TRBV7-9, the J gene TRBJ1-5, with D possibly TRBD1 on 5 matching bases. Trimming took 5 bases from V and 5 from J, leaving 10 bases between them. The CDR3 runs 13 residues. Per germline, CDR1 SEHNR and CDR2 FQNEAQ (reference sequence). The CDR3 sequence is CASSRGSHQPQHF. The CDR3 DNA follows: TGTGCCAGCAGCCGGGGGTCACATCAGCCCCAGCATTTT. Looking up the rest from reference TRBV7-9 and TRBJ1-5 gives the full variable domain: DTGVSQNPRHKITKRGQNVTFRCDPISEHNRLYWYRQTLGQGPEFLTYFQNEAQLEKSRLLSDRFSAERPKGSFSTLEIQRTEQGDSAMYLCASSRGSHQPQHFGDGTRLSIL.

The J gene is TRBJ2-7, the V gene TRBV7-3; 7 bases match TRBD2. The germline gives CDR1 SGHTA, CDR2 FQGTGA. This CDR3 region has 14 residues. V lost 1 base and J lost 5; bases outside the gene matches: 5. In nucleotides, the CDR3 is TGTGCCAGCAGCTTAATGGGAGGGTTACACGAGCAGTACTTC. Its translation is CASSLMGGLHEQYF.

This chain uses TRBV30 with TRBJ2-1; 7 bases are a match to TRBD2. Germline CDR1 GTSNPN, CDR2 SVGIG (reference sequence). J was trimmed by 5 bases and V by 5 bases; bases with no gene match: 3. This CDR3 region has 12 residues. The CDR3 DNA sequence: TGTGCCTGGGGGGGAGGGGACAATGAGCAGTTCTTC. It encodes CAWGGGDNEQFF.

The gene calls are TRBV6-6 and TRBJ2-7; possible D gene TRBD1, 6 bases. Germline V lookup: CDR1 MNHNY, CDR2 SVGAGI (reference sequence). V lost 5 bases, J lost 6 bases, and 20 bases lay in between. The length of the CDR3 is 15 residues. The chain's CDR3 is CASSPILDSGTEQYF. In DNA, the CDR3 is TGTGCCAGCAGTCCTATATTGGACAGTGGAACCGAGCAGTACTTC.

V is TRBV30 and J is TRBJ1-1; 11 bases are shared with TRBD1. V trimming: 4 bases; J trimming: 1 base; junction bases outside the gene matches: 5. The CDR3 is made up of 15 amino acids. CDR1 and CDR2 (germline): GTSNPN, SVGIG (reference sequence). CDR3 nucleotide sequence: TGTGCCTGGAAGGGACAGGGGGTTGGGAACACTGAAGCTTTCTTT. It encodes CAWKGQGVGNTEAFF.

The chain couples TRBV6-5 to TRBJ2-3; TRBD2 might be the D (6 bases). The CDR3 has 14 residues. With 6 bases removed from V and 2 bases from J, the gap between germline ends came to 12 bases. Germline V gene sequence: CDR1 MNHEY, CDR2 SVGAGI. CDR3 sequence reads: CASSGSTHTDTQYF. For the CDR3, the DNA is TGTGCCAGCAGCGGGAGTACACACACAGATACGCAGTATTTT.

The V call is TRBV2, the J call TRBJ1-1; tentative D call: TRBD1 (5 bases). Germline CDR1 is SNHLY and CDR2 is FYNNEI. The CDR3 length is 15 residues. The V gene lost 8 bases and the J gene lost 1 base, with 17 bases spanning the gap. This CDR3 reads CASLQAGRRNTEAFF. CDR3 DNA: TGTGCCAGCCTTCAAGCAGGGAGGAGGAACACTGAAGCTTTCTTT.

The chain has TRBV5-1 and TRBJ2-1; maybe TRBD2 (6 bases). The germline gives CDR1 SGHRS, CDR2 YFSETQ. The CDR3 runs to 15 residues. Deletions cut 3 bases from V and 6 bases from J, with 16 bases between. The DNA for the CDR3 is TGCGCCAGCAGCTGGGCCTCGGGAGCGGTCAATGAGCAGTTCTTC. Its translation is CASSWASGAVNEQFF.